A single sample is the source of the 8 T cell receptor beta chains below, sequenced in a study of blood T cell repertoires in COVID-19. Profiled with immunoSEQ multiplex PCR; TCRdb holds only in-frame clones, not every one. The data contain roughly 350,000 clones, around 86% of them singletons. Sequencing used peripheral blood. These TCRs come from a woman aged 45-60 years with COVID-19, enrolled during active disease.

The chain carries TRBV19 and TRBJ2-5, with 12 bases identical to TRBD2. CDR1 is LNHDA and CDR2 is SQIVND in the germline V gene (reference sequence). After removal of 5 bases from V and 1 base from J, the junction contained 2 bases not matched to a gene. This CDR3 has 15 residues. CDR3: CASSGLAGTQETQYF. The CDR3 region has the DNA TGTGCCAGTAGTGGACTAGCGGGAACCCAAGAGACCCAGTACTTC.

The chain employs TRBV10-3 and TRBJ1-3; 7 bases are shared with TRBD1. With 0 bases clipped from V and 2 bases from J, the junction kept 7 bases outside the gene matches. CDR3 size: 17 residues. In germline, CDR1 is ENHRY, CDR2 SYGVKD. The CDR3 region has the DNA TGTGCCATCAGTGAGTCCGGCAGGGGGAAACCTGGAAACACCATATATTTT. This codes for CAISESGRGKPGNTIYF.

The rearrangement uses TRBV19 and TRBJ2-7, with 9 bases matching TRBD1. The CDR3 length is 14 residues. Germline loops: CDR1 LNHDA, CDR2 SQIVND (reference sequence). The ends lost 7 bases at V and 4 bases at J; junction bases unmatched: 8. The CDR3 coding sequence is TGTGCCAGTACCCCCGGACAGGGGTCATACGAGCAGTACTTC. Its translation is CASTPGQGSYEQYF.

The V call is TRBV5-1, the J call TRBJ2-7; D may be TRBD1 (6 bases). This CDR3 contains 16 residues. The germline V gene encodes CDR1 SGHRS and CDR2 YFSETQ. Between the trimmed V and J ends, which lost 0 bases and 2 bases, there was a span of 15 bases. The CDR3 DNA reads as TGCGCCAGCAGCTTGGCCTCCGGGACATACCCCTACGAGCAGTACTTC. This translates into CASSLASGTYPYEQYF.

This clone has just a few counts. The chain has TRBV29-1 and TRBJ2-5; the match to TRBD2 covers 8 bases. Germline values: CDR1 SQVTM, CDR2 ANQGSEA. J was trimmed by 5 bases and V by 4 bases; bases with no gene match: 6. The CDR3 runs 13 residues. CDR3 region: CSVVVSGSETQYF. The CDR3 bases are TGCAGCGTTGTAGTGAGCGGGAGTGAGACCCAGTACTTC.

The chain links TRBV14 to TRBJ2-1, with TRBD2 matching over 12 bases. This CDR3 region has 16 residues. Looked up from germline, CDR1 is SGHDN and CDR2 is FVKESK. Unmatched junction bases numbered 3, after V lost 2 bases and J lost 4 bases. CDR3 amino acids: CASSQLLAGGYNEQFF. For the CDR3, the DNA is TGTGCCAGCAGCCAATTACTAGCGGGAGGTTACAATGAGCAGTTCTTC. Combining the CDR3 with reference TRBV14 and TRBJ2-1 gives the whole variable domain EAGVTQFPSHSVIEKGQTVTLRCDPISGHDNLYWYRRVMGKEIKFLLHFVKESKQDESGMPNNRFLAERTGGTYSTLKVQPAELEDSGVYFCASSQLLAGGYNEQFFGPGTRLTVL.

In its sample, this clone was seen once. This chain links TRBV24-1 with TRBJ2-3, with 11 positions matching TRBD2. V lost 2 bases, J lost 8 bases, and 8 bases stayed unmatched. The CDR3 length is 16 residues. Germline V gene lookup returns CDR1 KGHDR and CDR2 SFDVKD. CDR3 sequence: CATSDWLAGGGVTQYF. DNA for the CDR3: TGTGCCACCAGTGATTGGCTAGCGGGAGGTGGGGTTACGCAGTATTTT.

The gene calls are TRBV4-2 and TRBJ2-1; D is unclear. Trimming took 2 bases from V and 10 from J, leaving 15 bases between them. This CDR3 is 14 amino acids long. CDR1 is LGHNA and CDR2 is YNFKEQ in the germline V gene. The CDR3 coding sequence is TGTGCCAGCAGCCAAACCCGATCCTCTGAGGAGCAGTTCTTC. Encoded protein: CASSQTRSSEEQFF.